The next 10 T cell receptor beta chains were all read from a single sample in a study of blood T cell repertoires in COVID-19. Generated by immunoSEQ multiplex PCR, the TCRdb table keeps only in-frame clones and is missing some. The sample yields around 180,000 clones, about four fifths seen once. The specimen sequenced was peripheral blood. The source is a human donor in a cohort sampled during active COVID-19.

This chain connects TRBV12-3 or TRBV12-4 to TRBJ1-3; the D is unclear. V was shortened by 5 bases and J by 4 bases, with 6 bases between the two germline ends. This CDR3 comprises 12 residues. The CDR3 DNA reads TGTGCCAGCAGTCTTATCGGAAACACCATATATTTT. Encoded protein: CASSLIGNTIYF.

This chain joins TRBV7-6 and TRBJ1-1, with 8 bases fitting TRBD1. The CDR3 spans 15 residues. Germline values: CDR1 SGHVS, CDR2 FNYEAQ. V lost 0 bases and J lost 4; bases outside the gene matches: 4. The CDR3 is CASSLANQGATEAFF. The CDR3, as DNA: TGTGCCAGCAGCTTAGCCAATCAGGGGGCCACTGAAGCTTTCTTT.

J is TRBJ2-3 and V is TRBV19; no clear D. This CDR3 comprises 13 residues. Trimming removed 3 bases from V and 4 bases from J, with 8 bases in between. CDR1 LNHDA and CDR2 SQIVND come from the germline V gene (reference sequence). As DNA, the CDR3 is TGTGCCAGTAGTATTAGTGCCGCAGATACGCAGTATTTT. It specifies CASSISAADTQYF. The full variable domain, in which reference TRBV19 and TRBJ2-3 provide the parts outside the CDR3, is DGGITQSPKYLFRKEGQNVTLSCEQNLNHDAMYWYRQDPGQGLRLIYYSQIVNDFQKGDIAEGYSVSREKKESFPLTVTSAQKNPTAFYLCASSISAADTQYFGPGTRLTVL.

The chain joins TRBV6-5 to TRBJ2-7; the match to TRBD1 covers 7 bases. This CDR3 region has 14 residues. V shed 0 bases and J 5 bases; nucleotides not matched to a gene: 4. Per germline, CDR1 MNHEY and CDR2 SVGAGI. CDR3 region: CASSYSTGRDEQYF. In DNA, the CDR3 is TGTGCCAGCAGTTACTCGACAGGGCGAGACGAGCAGTACTTC.

The chain's CDR3 is CASLGPGTGAFEQYF. CDR3 in DNA: TGTGCCAGCCTGGGCCCCGGGACAGGGGCCTTCGAGCAGTACTTC. This chain links TRBV27 with TRBJ2-7, with 10 bases lining up with TRBD1. Unmatched junction bases numbered 13, after V lost 8 bases and J lost 6 bases. There are 15 residues in the CDR3. Looked up from germline, CDR1 is MNHEY and CDR2 is SMNVEV (reference sequence).

J is TRBJ2-7 and V is TRBV6-5, with TRBD1 identical over 7 bases. This CDR3 spans 15 amino acids. CDR1 is MNHEY and CDR2 is SVGAGI in the germline V gene. Trimming took 8 bases from V and 3 from J; bases not matched to a gene: 13. This CDR3 is CASRLTQGTNYEQYF. CDR3 sequence (DNA): TGTGCCAGCCGACTTACACAGGGGACGAACTACGAGCAGTACTTC.

This chain connects TRBV9 to TRBJ2-1, with 8 bases fitting TRBD2. V trimming: 1 base; J trimming: 3 bases; junction bases outside the gene matches: 15. The CDR3 is made up of 19 amino acids. CDR1 and CDR2 from the germline V gene are SGDLS and YYNGEE. The CDR3 protein is CASSVRRDSSGGIYNEQFF. The CDR3 nucleotides are TGTGCCAGCAGCGTACGAAGGGACTCAAGCGGGGGAATCTACAATGAGCAGTTCTTC.

J is TRBJ1-1 and V is TRBV6-5, with 7 bases matching TRBD1. Germline V gene data show CDR1 as MNHEY and CDR2 as SVGAGI. The ends lost 6 bases at V and 6 bases at J; junction bases unmatched: 7. The CDR3 extends over 13 amino acids. The CDR3, as DNA: TGTGCCAGCAGACACACAGGGGAGCCTGAAGCTTTCTTT. It is translated as CASRHTGEPEAFF.

This sequence joins TRBV19 and TRBJ1-1, with a weak D call TRBD1 (6 bases). This CDR3 region has 14 residues. The germline CDR1 and CDR2 sequences are LNHDA and SQIVND (reference sequence). The V gene lost 6 bases and the J gene lost 2 bases, with 13 bases spanning the gap. For the CDR3, the DNA is TGTGCCAGTAGCGAACACAGGGTTAACACTGAAGCTTTCTTT. It specifies CASSEHRVNTEAFF.

The chain links TRBV3-1 (or the pseudogene TRBV3-2) to TRBJ2-2, with D uncertain. The CDR3 consists of 13 residues. The germline V and J ends were trimmed by 4 bases and 5 bases, with 8 bases remaining between them. Looked up from germline, CDR1 is LGHDT and CDR2 is YNNKEL (reference sequence). CDR3 region: CASSPSRTGELFF. The CDR3 bases are TGTGCCAGCAGCCCCTCTCGGACCGGGGAGCTGTTTTTT.